Each of the 17 T cell receptor beta chains below was sequenced from the same sample in a study of OX40 agonist ivuxolimab in advanced cancers. TCRdb's table, derived via immunoSEQ multiplex PCR, lists solely in-frame clones and lacks some. The table has some 45,000 clones, 70% to 90% seen once. The sample in question was CD4+ or CD8+ T cells sorted from blood, obtained in a trial of the OX40 agonist ivuxolimab. The receptors originated from an adult with an advanced solid tumor such as melanoma, head and neck, liver or kidney cancer.

J is TRBJ1-4 and V is TRBV29-1; TRBD1 matches at 10 bases. The J segment lost 0 bases and the V segment lost 1 base, leaving 17 bases of the junction unmatched. The CDR3 contains 21 residues. Germline V gene data show CDR1 as SQVTM and CDR2 as ANQGSEA. The CDR3 region is CSVEAESQDRGPYATNEKLFF. DNA for the CDR3: TGCAGCGTTGAAGCAGAGTCCCAAGACAGGGGGCCTTACGCAACTAATGAAAAACTGTTTTTT.

J is TRBJ1-2 and V is TRBV28; no reliable D call. The CDR3 consists of 14 residues. V was clipped by 4 bases and J by 4 bases, with 13 bases between them. Germline-derived CDR1 and CDR2 are MDHEN and SYDVKM. The CDR3 reads CASSSTIMGYGYTF. The CDR3 DNA is TGTGCCAGCAGTTCTACCATTATGGGCTATGGCTACACCTTC.

The chain is built from TRBV5-1 and TRBJ1-1; 7 bases are a match to TRBD1. CDR1 and CDR2 from the germline V gene are SGHRS and YFSETQ. The junction had 8 bases not matched to a gene; V was cut back by 9 bases and J by 3 bases. There are 13 residues in the CDR3. Here the CDR3 reads CAITGESDTEAFF. The CDR3 DNA reads TGCGCCATTACAGGGGAGTCGGACACTGAAGCTTTCTTT.

The chain links TRBV9 to TRBJ1-1; TRBD1 agrees at 7 bases. V was pared by 3 bases and J by 0 bases, with 17 bases of the junction left unmatched. The germline V gene encodes CDR1 SGDLS and CDR2 YYNGEE. This CDR3 spans 19 amino acids. The CDR3 region is CASSDLRTGFQSMNTEAFF. CDR3 nucleotide sequence: TGTGCCAGCAGCGACCTCCGGACAGGATTCCAATCAATGAACACTGAAGCTTTCTTT.

The chain combines TRBV28 with TRBJ2-1; possibly TRBD1 or TRBD2 for D (5 bases each). CDR1 is MDHEN, CDR2 SYDVKM, per germline. The CDR3 covers 16 residues. Trimming removed 5 bases at V and 9 bases at J, with 23 bases between. CDR3 sequence: CASSLDPRDPRLEQFF. The CDR3 bases are TGTGCCAGCAGTCTTGACCCCCGGGACCCACGGCTTGAGCAGTTCTTC.

This clone was seen once. The V gene is TRBV5-1, the J gene TRBJ1-1; D is ambiguous. Per germline, CDR1 SGHRS and CDR2 YFSETQ. V lost 0 bases, J lost 1 base, and 7 bases lay in between. This CDR3 has 14 amino acids. The CDR3 DNA reads as TGCGCCAGCAGCTTGGATCGGGGGAACACTGAAGCTTTCTTT. It codes for CASSLDRGNTEAFF.

This clone came up once. The gene calls are TRBV5-1 and TRBJ2-7; 11 nucleotides match TRBD2. Germline V gene data show CDR1 as SGHRS and CDR2 as YFSETQ. CDR3 length: 15 amino acids. V lost 4 bases to trimming and J lost 3 bases; unmatched junction nucleotides: 6. The CDR3 reads CASSLTSGAFYEQYV. The CDR3 bases are TGCGCCAGCAGCCTGACTAGCGGGGCCTTCTACGAGCAGTACGTC.

The genes are TRBV7-9 and TRBJ2-1; D assignment may be TRBD1 or TRBD2 (5 bases each). The germline V gene encodes CDR1 SEHNR and CDR2 FQNEAQ (reference sequence). Deletions cut 3 bases from V and 8 bases from J, with 17 bases between. The CDR3 length is 15 residues. This chain's CDR3 is CASSLGPPGVHEQFF. The CDR3 region has the DNA TGTGCCAGCAGCTTGGGACCACCTGGGGTGCATGAGCAGTTCTTC.

The chain has TRBV7-2 and TRBJ2-5, with D possibly TRBD1 on 6 matching bases. V lost 0 bases and J 0 bases, leaving 11 bases between the germline ends. CDR3 length: 16 residues. In germline, CDR1 is SGHTA, CDR2 FQGNSA. For the CDR3, the DNA is TGTGCCAGCAGCTTAGCTCGGTGGGGGCACCAAGAGACCCAGTACTTC. As protein: CASSLARWGHQETQYF.

The V call is TRBV29-1, the J call TRBJ1-2; possibly TRBD1 for D (5 bases). This CDR3 is 13 amino acids long. The V end lost 1 base, the J end lost 8 bases, and 14 bases lay between the germline ends. Germline V gene sequence: CDR1 SQVTM, CDR2 ANQGSEA. The CDR3 is CSVEVLGPWGYTF. As DNA, the CDR3 is TGCAGCGTTGAAGTCCTGGGACCCTGGGGCTACACCTTC.

CDR3 nucleotide sequence: TGCAGCGTTGAAGATGTGGGGACAAATGAGCAGTTCTTC. Amino acid sequence: CSVEDVGTNEQFF. V and J are TRBV29-1 and TRBJ2-1; a possible D gene is TRBD1 (6 bases). The CDR3 has 13 residues. The germline V gene has CDR1 SQVTM and CDR2 ANQGSEA. The V gene lost 0 bases and the J gene lost 7 bases, with 10 bases spanning the gap.

The V call is TRBV6-5, the J call TRBJ1-2, with D perhaps TRBD1 (5 bases). The CDR3 spans 11 residues. Germline CDR1 reads MNHEY; CDR2 reads SVGAGI. V lost 5 bases to trimming and J lost 12 bases, with 13 bases between them. The CDR3 DNA reads TGTGCCAGCAGTGAAGTCGGCAGGGACACCTTC. Its translation: CASSEVGRDTF.

V and J are TRBV27 and TRBJ1-1, with TRBD1 identical over 10 bases. With 4 bases clipped from V and 2 bases from J, the junction kept 7 bases outside the gene matches. Germline values: CDR1 MNHEY, CDR2 SMNVEV (reference sequence). The CDR3 length is 16 residues. Here the CDR3 reads CASSYLPTGGNTEAFF. DNA of the CDR3: TGTGCCAGCAGTTATTTACCGACAGGGGGCAACACTGAAGCTTTCTTT.

The sample holds one count of this clone. The J gene is TRBJ1-4, the V gene TRBV6-5; 9 nucleotides align to TRBD1. The CDR3 is 14 amino acids. Germline V gene sequence: CDR1 MNHEY, CDR2 SVGAGI. The junction had 5 bases not matched to a gene; V was cut back by 4 bases and J by 8 bases. The CDR3 DNA follows: TGTGCCAGCAGTTCGACAGGGGGAGGCGAAAAACTGTTTTTT. This gives the protein CASSSTGGGEKLFF.

In this sample, this clone turned up a few times. This specimen includes other DNA sequences encoding the same CDR3. The chain joins TRBV4-3 to TRBJ2-7; 8 bases line up with TRBD2. After removal of 0 bases from V and 1 base from J, the junction contained 5 bases not matched to a gene. CDR1 is LGHNA and CDR2 is YSLEER in the germline V gene. The CDR3 totals 16 residues. The CDR3 DNA reads TGCGCCAGCAGCCAAGATTGGCCGGGGGGGTCCTACGAGCAGTACTTC. Its translation is CASSQDWPGGSYEQYF.

The gene calls are TRBV4-3 and TRBJ2-3; the match to TRBD1 covers 7 bases. Unmatched junction bases numbered 11, after V lost 0 bases and J lost 2 bases. Looked up from germline, CDR1 is LGHNA and CDR2 is YSLEER. The CDR3 has 18 residues. In DNA, the CDR3 is TGCGCCAGCAGCCAAGAATGGCTTAGGGGACAGCTCACAGATACGCAGTATTTT. This gives the protein CASSQEWLRGQLTDTQYF.

The chain carries TRBV9 and TRBJ1-5; D is ambiguous. The CDR3 consists of 13 residues. Germline V lookup: CDR1 SGDLS, CDR2 YYNGEE. V lost 3 bases to trimming and J lost 4 bases, with 8 bases between them. The CDR3 protein is CASSASWNQPQHF. The CDR3 DNA reads as TGTGCCAGCAGCGCCAGTTGGAATCAGCCCCAGCATTTT. Supplemented by reference TRBV9 and TRBJ1-5, the full variable domain reads DSGVTQTPKHLITATGQRVTLRCSPRSGDLSVYWYQQSLDQGLQFLIQYYNGEERAKGNILERFSAQQFPDLHSELNLSSLELGDSALYFCASSASWNQPQHFGDGTRLSIL.